The 25 T cell receptor beta chains given below trace back to one sample, sequenced in a study of early T cells in non-severe SARS-CoV-2 infection. TCRdb itself ran the 5' RACE reads through MiXCR, one entry per CDR3 protein. The sample shows roughly 40,000 distinct CDR3 sequences, about 5.8% of them seen only once. The source material was whole blood. All receptors come from an adult who was a healthcare worker with PCR-confirmed SARS-CoV-2 infection or an uninfected control (not recorded which).

This clonotype has a handful of counts. This chain joins TRBV20-1 and TRBJ2-1; 9 nucleotides align to TRBD2. The CDR3 is 16 amino acids. Germline V gene sequence: CDR1 DFQATT, CDR2 SNEGSKA (reference sequence). V lost 0 bases and J lost 0; bases outside the gene matches: 3. CDR3 protein: CSARDAGGSSYNEQFF. Written as DNA, the CDR3 is TGCAGTGCTAGAGACGCGGGAGGGAGCTCCTACAATGAGCAGTTCTTC.

The rearrangement joins TRBV6-6 to TRBJ1-3, with no clear D. Germline assignment: CDR1 MNHNY and CDR2 SVGAGI (reference sequence). The CDR3 totals 12 residues. V shed 4 bases and J shed 12 bases, with 13 bases lying between them. The CDR3 DNA reads as TGTGCCAGCAGTTTTGAGGAAGCGGTCATATATTTT. It translates to CASSFEEAVIYF.

This clonotype was counted a few times. This sequence joins TRBV4-1 and TRBJ2-3; TRBD2 might be the D (6 bases). From germline, CDR1 is MGHRA and CDR2 YSYEKL. With 0 bases removed from V and 1 base from J, the gap between germline ends came to 11 bases. The CDR3 is made up of 16 amino acids. Here the CDR3 reads CASSQEGAGRTDTQYF. DNA of the CDR3: TGCGCCAGCAGCCAAGAGGGAGCGGGCCGCACAGATACGCAGTATTTT.

The rearrangement links TRBV20-1 to TRBJ1-1, with D hard to call. The CDR3 extends over 9 amino acids. Per the germline V gene, CDR1 is DFQATT and CDR2 is SNEGSKA (reference sequence). Trimming removed 3 bases from V and 8 bases from J, with 4 bases in between. The CDR3 sequence: CSASNEAFF. In nucleotides, the CDR3 is TGCAGTGCTAGTAACGAAGCTTTCTTT.

Ten or more counts support this clonotype. The V gene is TRBV7-2, the J gene TRBJ1-6; 7 nucleotides agree with TRBD1. The CDR3 is made up of 15 amino acids. The junction had 6 bases not matched to a gene; V was cut back by 6 bases and J by 4 bases. Germline assignment: CDR1 SGHTA and CDR2 FQGNSA. The CDR3 loop is CASRSRGSYNSPLHF. The CDR3 bases are TGTGCCAGCAGATCCAGGGGGTCGTATAATTCACCCCTCCACTTT.

This clonotype is medium-sized in the sample. The V call is TRBV6-6, the J call TRBJ2-2; perhaps TRBD2 as D (6 bases). Germline CDR1 MNHNY, CDR2 SVGAGI (reference sequence). V lost 6 bases, J lost 6 bases, and 11 bases lay in between. CDR3 length: 13 amino acids. The CDR3 sequence: CASSREVSGELFF. The CDR3 DNA reads TGTGCCAGCAGCAGGGAGGTCTCCGGGGAGCTGTTTTTT.

The chain has TRBV7-9 and TRBJ2-7; the D call may be TRBD1 or TRBD2 (5 bases each). Per germline, CDR1 SEHNR and CDR2 FQNEAQ (reference sequence). V dropped 1 base and J dropped 9 bases, with 10 bases sitting between them. The CDR3 is made up of 12 amino acids. The CDR3: CASSLVVGRQYF. The CDR3 nucleotides read TGTGCCAGCAGCTTAGTAGTGGGACGGCAGTACTTC.

The chain uses TRBV5-1 and TRBJ2-1; 9 bases align to TRBD2. Germline V gene lookup returns CDR1 SGHRS and CDR2 YFSETQ. The ends lost 5 bases at V and 5 bases at J; junction bases unmatched: 5. This CDR3 comprises 14 residues. CDR3 DNA: TGCGCCAGCAGAGAGGCTAGCGGGAACAATGAGCAGTTCTTC. It specifies CASREASGNNEQFF.

V usage is TRBV9 and J usage is TRBJ1-1; D ambiguous. The V gene's germline CDR1 is SGDLS and CDR2 YYNGEE. The CDR3 has 14 residues. V was shortened by 2 bases and J by 6 bases, with 14 bases between the two germline ends. The CDR3: CASSVGHGSPEAFF. The DNA for the CDR3 is TGTGCCAGCAGCGTCGGGCACGGGTCCCCTGAAGCTTTCTTT.

At least ten counts were recorded for this clonotype. The V call is TRBV5-1, the J call TRBJ2-3; 7 positions agree with TRBD2. This CDR3 has 13 amino acids. The V gene end was trimmed by 4 bases and the J gene end by 6 bases; junction bases not matched to a gene: 5. CDR1 and CDR2 from the germline V gene are SGHRS and YFSETQ. Here the CDR3 DNA reads TGCGCCAGCAGCCTGCTAGCGGCGGATACGCAGTATTTT. It is translated as CASSLLAADTQYF.

This clonotype was counted many times. This chain uses TRBV7-9 with TRBJ2-4; D is undetermined. Germline-derived CDR1 and CDR2 are SEHNR and FQNEAQ (reference sequence). V was cut by 5 bases and J by 8 bases, with 10 bases left in between. This CDR3 is built from 12 residues. CDR3 coding DNA: TGTGCCAGCAGCCCCCATGGGGACATTCAGTACTTC. It encodes CASSPHGDIQYF.

By share, this clonotype ranks as medium-sized. V gene TRBV7-6 combines with J gene TRBJ1-5; 7 bases are shared with TRBD1. The germline CDR1 and CDR2 sequences are SGHVS and FNYEAQ. V lost 1 base, J lost 7 bases, and 7 bases stayed unmatched. This CDR3 has 15 residues. The CDR3 DNA reads as TGTGCCAGCAGCTTAGATACAGGGGCAGGGCAGCCCCAGCATTTT. Its protein is CASSLDTGAGQPQHF.

The chain links TRBV12-3 or TRBV12-4 to TRBJ1-1; a possible D gene is TRBD1 (6 bases). V gave up 3 bases and J gave up 7 bases, with 15 bases separating them. The CDR3 extends over 14 amino acids. The CDR3 bases are TGTGCCAGCAGTTTTTCTGCGGGGGCCGGTGAAGCTTTCTTT. As protein: CASSFSAGAGEAFF.

The rearrangement links TRBV21-1 to TRBJ1-1; TRBD1, the D gene given by the table, was not confirmed from the DNA. TRBV21-1 is shown as a pseudogene. The CDR3 extends over 14 amino acids. The CDR3 coding sequence is TGTGCCAGCAGCCTCCGGCCGGGTTCTACTGAAGCTTTCTTT. It specifies CASSLRPGSTEAFF.

This chain links TRBV6-5 with TRBJ2-1; TRBD1 is a possible D gene (5 bases). The V end was cut by 6 bases, the J end by 9 bases, with 12 bases between. This CDR3 has 12 residues. The V gene's germline CDR1 is MNHEY and CDR2 SVGAGI. This CDR3 reads CASRDTLGEQFF. The CDR3 coding sequence is TGTGCCAGCAGGGACACACTTGGTGAGCAGTTCTTC.

The sample holds many counts of this clonotype. This chain uses TRBV5-1 with TRBJ2-1; 7 nucleotides match TRBD1. Trimming took 2 bases from V and 4 from J; bases not matched to a gene: 9. This CDR3 comprises 16 residues. Germline-derived CDR1 and CDR2 are SGHRS and YFSETQ. CDR3 sequence reads: CASSFRQGEGYNEQFF. In DNA form, the CDR3 reads TGCGCCAGCAGCTTTAGGCAGGGGGAAGGGTACAATGAGCAGTTCTTC.

This clonotype was counted a few times. The chain combines TRBV7-2 with TRBJ2-3; 10 positions match TRBD2. V was pared by 5 bases and J by 4 bases, with 9 bases of the junction left unmatched. The germline CDR1 and CDR2 sequences are SGHTA and FQGNSA. The CDR3 loop spans 16 amino acids. The CDR3 nucleotides are TGTGCCAGCAGCGCCGCTAGCGGGAGTTTTGCAGATACGCAGTATTTT. Encoded protein: CASSAASGSFADTQYF. Filled out from reference TRBV7-2 and TRBJ2-3, the complete variable domain reads GAGVSQSPSNKVTEKGKDVELRCDPISGHTALYWYRQSLGQGLEFLIYFQGNSAPDKSGLPSDRFSAERTGGSVSTLTIQRTQQEDSAVYLCASSAASGSFADTQYFGPGTRLTVL.

This clonotype was detected ten times or more. J is TRBJ2-7 and V is TRBV6-6; 7 nucleotides agree with TRBD2. V dropped 8 bases and J dropped 4; count of bases not matched to a gene: 14. Germline CDR1 reads MNHNY; CDR2 reads SVGAGI (reference sequence). The CDR3 extends over 15 amino acids. CDR3 residues: CASGPPSGPFYEQYF. The CDR3 nucleotides are TGTGCCAGCGGACCCCCTAGCGGACCTTTTTACGAGCAGTACTTC.

This clonotype was seen many times. One end of the junction fails to match germline, which may point to a read error. The V and J genes are TRBV20-1 and TRBJ2-1, with TRBD2 matching over 12 bases. The CDR3 is made up of 15 amino acids. Germline CDR1 is DFQATT and CDR2 is SNEGSKA (reference sequence). The CDR3 DNA reads TGCAGTACTAGCGGGGGGCTTAGCTCCTACAATGAGCAGTTCTTC. Protein product: CSTSGGLSSYNEQFF.

This clonotype was detected ten times or more. The chain joins TRBV12-3 or TRBV12-4 to TRBJ1-1, with 7 positions matching TRBD1. This CDR3 has 15 residues. V gave up 0 bases and J gave up 9 bases; unmatched junction bases: 10. The CDR3 is CASSLAHRQGSKAFF. CDR3 coding DNA: TGTGCCAGCAGTTTAGCGCATAGACAGGGATCCAAAGCTTTCTTT.

The chain joins TRBV14 to TRBJ2-1; TRBD1 matches at 10 bases. Trimming took 1 base from V and 6 from J; bases not matched to a gene: 15. CDR3 length equals 19 residues. CDR1 SGHDN and CDR2 FVKESK come from the germline V gene. The CDR3 region has the DNA TGTGCCAGCAGCCAAGCAGACAGGGGGCGCAACCAGGCGGGCAATGAGCAGTTCTTC. It codes for CASSQADRGRNQAGNEQFF.

This clonotype was seen a few times. The genes are TRBV12-3 or TRBV12-4 and TRBJ2-1; 9 nucleotides align to TRBD2. With V trimmed by 1 base and J by 1 base, 2 bases remained unmatched. The CDR3 spans 16 residues. For the CDR3, the DNA is TGTGCCAGCAGTTTAGGCGGGAGGGCGTCCTACAATGAGCAGTTCTTC. Its protein product is CASSLGGRASYNEQFF.

This clonotype has more than one count but fewer than ten. V is TRBV12-3 or TRBV12-4 and J is TRBJ1-2, with unresolved D. This CDR3 has 12 residues. V shed 3 bases and J shed 6 bases, with 8 bases lying between them. The CDR3 loop is CASSFAGNGYTF. The CDR3 nucleotides read TGTGCCAGCAGTTTCGCGGGGAATGGCTACACCTTC.

The rearrangement uses TRBV7-6 and TRBJ2-1; perhaps TRBD2 as D (5 bases). Trimming pared 5 bases from V and 9 bases from J, leaving 20 bases between. Germline V gene lookup returns CDR1 SGHVS and CDR2 FNYEAQ. The CDR3 totals 15 residues. This chain's CDR3 is CASSVTAGILGEQFF. In DNA form, the CDR3 reads TGTGCCAGCAGCGTCACCGCCGGGATCTTGGGTGAGCAGTTCTTC.

There are a few counts of this clonotype. J is TRBJ2-7 and V is TRBV10-3; the match to TRBD1 covers 9 bases. Germline V gene lookup returns CDR1 ENHRY and CDR2 SYGVKD. The CDR3 extends over 15 amino acids. V trimming: 5 bases; J trimming: 4 bases; junction bases outside the gene matches: 9. The CDR3 region has the DNA TGTGCCATCAGTTCCCCGGGACAGGGACATTACGAGCAGTACTTC. Protein sequence: CAISSPGQGHYEQYF.